What follows are 16 T cell receptor beta chains derived from one specimen sequenced in a study of control samples from healthy donors and cancer patients. Profiling relied on immunoSEQ multiplex PCR, and the TCRdb table lists in-frame clones only, not all of them. Of some 120,000 clones in the sample, roughly 84% are singletons; the top ten hold 7% to 10%. Material: blood. These receptor sequences come from a man aged 35-49 years in good health.

This rearrangement joins TRBV11-2 to TRBJ2-5; D is perhaps TRBD1 or TRBD2 (5 bases each). This CDR3 spans 14 amino acids. Trimming took 3 bases from V and 2 from J, leaving 10 bases between them. Germline CDR1 reads SGHAT; CDR2 reads FQNNGV. The CDR3 protein is CASSLGVGQETQYF. DNA of the CDR3: TGTGCCAGCAGCTTGGGGGTCGGGCAAGAGACCCAGTACTTC.

The gene calls are TRBV3-1 (or the pseudogene TRBV3-2) and TRBJ1-2; 8 nucleotides line up with TRBD1. The V gene end was trimmed by 2 bases and the J gene end by 6 bases; junction bases not matched to a gene: 5. The CDR3 has 14 residues. Germline CDR1 reads LGHDT; CDR2 reads YNNKEL (reference sequence). The CDR3: CASSQRTGPNGYTF. CDR3 sequence (DNA): TGTGCCAGCAGCCAAAGGACAGGGCCTAATGGCTACACCTTC.

The chain carries TRBV7-9 and TRBJ2-5; D may be TRBD1 (6 bases). CDR3 size: 15 residues. Germline lookup yields CDR1 SEHNR and CDR2 FQNEAQ (reference sequence). V was pared by 5 bases and J by 2 bases, with 15 bases between. The CDR3 is CASSHRQADQETQYF. CDR3 coding DNA: TGTGCCAGCAGCCATCGACAGGCGGATCAAGAGACCCAGTACTTC. The variable domain in full, with the rest retrieved from reference TRBV7-9 and TRBJ2-5, is DTGVSQNPRHKITKRGQNVTFRCDPISEHNRLYWYRQTLGQGPEFLTYFQNEAQLEKSRLLSDRFSAERPKGSFSTLEIQRTEQGDSAMYLCASSHRQADQETQYFGPGTRLLVL.

The rearrangement links TRBV24-1 to TRBJ2-3; D is ambiguous. The CDR3 consists of 13 residues. Germline V gene sequence: CDR1 KGHDR, CDR2 SFDVKD. With 8 bases removed from V and 0 bases from J, the gap between germline ends came to 8 bases. This chain's CDR3 is CATTGRSTDTQYF. CDR3 DNA sequence: TGTGCCACCACTGGACGGAGCACAGATACGCAGTATTTT.

The chain combines TRBV5-1 with TRBJ2-6; TRBD1 aligns across 9 bases. This CDR3 is built from 19 residues. CDR1 is SGHRS and CDR2 is YFSETQ in the germline V gene. V was clipped by 4 bases and J by 2 bases; unmatched bases: 13. The CDR3 DNA is TGCGCCAGCAGCCCCCACAACACAGGGGGCGGGACTGGGGCCAACGTCCTGACTTTC. As protein: CASSPHNTGGGTGANVLTF.

The V gene is TRBV6-2 or TRBV6-3, the J gene TRBJ1-2, with 7 positions matching TRBD1. The CDR3 consists of 14 residues. Germline V lookup: CDR1 MNHEY, CDR2 SVGEGT. Trimming removed 0 bases from V and 8 bases from J; junction bases left unmatched: 6. The CDR3, as DNA: TGTGCCAGCAGTTACTCGGGAGTAGGGGGCGGCTACACCTTC. The encoded protein is CASSYSGVGGGYTF.

The J gene is TRBJ1-6, the V gene TRBV11-3, with a tentative D call TRBD1 (6 bases). There are 15 residues in the CDR3. Germline values: CDR1 SGHNT, CDR2 YENEEA. Trimming stripped 4 bases from V and 2 bases from J, with 9 bases between. CDR3 DNA: TGTGCCAGCAGCTCAGGGGCCACCTATAATTCACCCCTCCACTTT. Encoded protein: CASSSGATYNSPLHF.

J is TRBJ1-6 and V is TRBV6-1; the D is unclear. The V and J ends lost 2 bases and 1 base respectively, with 12 bases between them. CDR1 is MNHNS and CDR2 is SASEGT in the germline V gene. The CDR3 spans 17 residues. CDR3 in DNA: TGTGCCAGCAGTGAAATGAGGCCCCCATCCTATAATTCACCCCTCCACTTT. Translated, it gives CASSEMRPPSYNSPLHF.

The rearrangement links TRBV7-7 to TRBJ2-1; TRBD2 is a possible D gene (6 bases). This CDR3 region has 13 residues. Trimming shortened V by 4 bases and J by 7 bases, and 11 bases separated the two germline ends. Germline V gene lookup returns CDR1 SSHAT and CDR2 FNYEAQ (reference sequence). In nucleotides, the CDR3 is TGTGCCAGCAGCTGGACCCGGGAGAATGAGCAGTTCTTC. This gives the protein CASSWTRENEQFF.

The V gene is TRBV12-2, the J gene TRBJ2-2; the table assigns TRBD2, which was not confirmed against the DNA. TRBV12-2 is termed a pseudogene. This CDR3 is 19 amino acids long. The DNA of the CDR3 is TGTGCAAGTCGCTTACGACTAGCGGGGGGGCGACGGAGCACCGGGGAGCTGTTTTTT. This gives the protein CASRLRLAGGRRSTGELFF.

The rearrangement uses TRBV19 and TRBJ2-4; TRBD2 matches at 7 bases. The CDR3 spans 18 residues. Germline loops: CDR1 LNHDA, CDR2 SQIVND (reference sequence). Trimming took 3 bases from V and 6 from J; bases not matched to a gene: 17. The CDR3 protein is CASSMGYGKAGYGNIQYF. The DNA of the CDR3 is TGTGCCAGTAGTATGGGATACGGCAAAGCGGGGTACGGAAACATTCAGTACTTC.

V and J are TRBV2 and TRBJ2-2; no definite D call. From germline, CDR1 is SNHLY and CDR2 FYNNEI. Trimming left V 6 bases short and J 1 base short, with 6 bases between. CDR3 size: 13 residues. The CDR3 loop is CASRLENTGELFF. The CDR3 nucleotides are TGTGCCAGCAGGTTGGAGAACACCGGGGAGCTGTTTTTT.

This chain links TRBV7-8 with TRBJ1-5; perhaps TRBD1 as D (5 bases). The V gene's germline CDR1 is SGHVS and CDR2 FQNEAQ. The CDR3 has 13 amino acids. The V and J ends lost 1 base and 7 bases respectively, with 8 bases between them. Written as DNA, the CDR3 is TGTGCCAGCAGCTTAGTTCGGACACAGCCCCAGCATTTT. Encoded protein: CASSLVRTQPQHF.

This chain uses TRBV4-1 with TRBJ2-3; D is perhaps TRBD1 (6 bases). This CDR3 contains 20 residues. The germline gives CDR1 MGHRA, CDR2 YSYEKL. V lost 2 bases and J 0 bases, leaving 24 bases between the germline ends. The DNA of the CDR3 is TGCGCCAGCAGCCAAACCGGGACACACGAGATCCTGGCTAGCACAGATACGCAGTATTTT. Its translation: CASSQTGTHEILASTDTQYF.

The V gene is TRBV9, the J gene TRBJ1-1, with D unclear. Germline V gene data show CDR1 as SGDLS and CDR2 as YYNGEE. The CDR3 has 12 residues. V dropped 7 bases and J dropped 4 bases, with 11 bases sitting between them. This CDR3 is CASGSAGTEAFF. The CDR3 DNA reads TGTGCCAGCGGGTCCGCGGGCACTGAAGCTTTCTTT.

The J gene is TRBJ2-5, the V gene TRBV4-2; D remains ambiguous. The V gene's germline CDR1 is LGHNA and CDR2 YNFKEQ. V lost 1 base and J 5 bases, leaving 14 bases between the germline ends. This CDR3 is 15 amino acids long. The CDR3 sequence: CASSQVVLTAETQYF. The CDR3 coding sequence is TGTGCCAGCAGCCAAGTCGTCCTCACTGCGGAGACCCAGTACTTC.